These 16 T cell receptor beta chains originate from one sample sequenced in a study of metastatic and nonmetastatic thyroid tumors. TCRdb re-called clones via MiXCR from the PCR reads. This table holds roughly 59,000 clones, around 15% found once. Thyroid surgery was performed in patients who had received no treatment beforehand. The sample taken for sequencing was blood. The receptors originated from a male donor with papillary thyroid cancer or a benign thyroid nodule (not recorded which). Some clones in this sample may be carry-over from other donors' samples.

The sample holds many counts of this clone. The genes are TRBV24-1 and TRBJ2-1; 13 nucleotides line up with TRBD2. V lost 3 bases, J lost 6 bases, and 10 bases stayed unmatched. Germline loops: CDR1 KGHDR, CDR2 SFDVKD. The CDR3 extends over 18 amino acids. The CDR3 DNA is TGTGCCACCAGTGATGGCAGACTAGCGGGAGGTAGGGCCAATGAGCAGTTCTTC. Residues: CATSDGRLAGGRANEQFF.

With regard to this clone: A much larger clone sits a single nucleotide away, making a read error possible. The chain employs TRBV19 and TRBJ1-1; D is possibly TRBD1 (5 bases). Germline-derived CDR1 and CDR2 are LNHDA and SQIVND (reference sequence). This CDR3 region has 14 residues. Between the trimmed V and J ends, which lost 5 bases and 0 bases, there was a span of 10 bases. The CDR3 coding sequence is TGTGCCAGTAGTGTCGGACATGTGAACACTGAAGCTTTCTTT. Protein sequence: CASSVGHVNTEAFF.

The V and J genes are TRBV9 and TRBJ2-7; 9 nucleotides match TRBD2. CDR1 and CDR2 (germline): SGDLS, YYNGEE. With 2 bases clipped from V and 7 bases from J, the junction kept 7 bases outside the gene matches. CDR3 length: 14 residues. CDR3 sequence: CASSVGGGAEEQYF. The CDR3 DNA is TGTGCCAGCAGCGTCGGCGGGGGGGCCGAAGAGCAGTACTTC. The full variable domain, completed using reference TRBV9 and TRBJ2-7, is DSGVTQTPKHLITATGQRVTLRCSPRSGDLSVYWYQQSLDQGLQFLIQYYNGEERAKGNILERFSAQQFPDLHSELNLSSLELGDSALYFCASSVGGGAEEQYFGPGTRLTVT.

The rearrangement joins TRBV18 to TRBJ2-3, with 10 bases lining up with TRBD2. The CDR3 is 15 amino acids. CDR1 and CDR2 (germline): KGHSH, LQKENI. The V and J ends lost 3 bases and 4 bases, in that order; junction bases with no gene match: 4. DNA of the CDR3: TGTGCCAGCTCACCCTCTAGCGGGAGAGCAGATACGCAGTATTTT. It encodes CASSPSSGRADTQYF.

This clone was detected ten times or more. This chain links TRBV2 with TRBJ1-1; D not certain. V gave up 1 base and J gave up 4 bases, with 13 bases separating them. CDR3 size: 15 residues. Germline V lookup: CDR1 SNHLY, CDR2 FYNNEI. The chain's CDR3 is CASSEGRDWGTEAFF. CDR3 in DNA: TGTGCCAGCAGTGAAGGCCGGGATTGGGGCACTGAAGCTTTCTTT. The entire variable domain, with the rest obtained from reference TRBV2 and TRBJ1-1, is as follows: EPEVTQTPSHQVTQMGQEVILRCVPISNHLYFYWYRQILGQKVEFLVSFYNNEISEKSEIFDDQFSVERPDGSNFTLKIRSTKLEDSAMYFCASSEGRDWGTEAFFGQGTRLTVV.

Concerning this clone: A much bigger clone sits one base away, suggesting this may be a read error. The chain is built from TRBV10-3 and TRBJ2-1, with a tentative D call TRBD1 (6 bases). Germline V gives CDR1 ENHRY, CDR2 SYGVKD. The CDR3 runs 18 residues. V lost 5 bases to trimming and J lost 7 bases, with 27 bases between them. In DNA form, the CDR3 reads TGTGCCATCAGTTTGCAAGCCGGGAAAGGGGGACAAGGAAATGAGCAGTTCTTC. It is translated as CAISLQAGKGGQGNEQFF.

About this clone itself: The sample carries other DNA sequences with the same CDR3. The CDR3 DNA follows: TGTGCCAGCAGTCTTGTCGTTAACACCGGGGAGCTGTTTTTT. Translated: CASSLVVNTGELFF. The J gene is TRBJ2-2, the V gene TRBV7-6; no definite D call. This CDR3 has 14 residues. The V end was cut by 6 bases, the J end by 2 bases, with 10 bases between. Germline V gene lookup returns CDR1 SGHVS and CDR2 FNYEAQ.

A single count supports this clone. A much larger clone differs by one base, so this may be a read error. The chain couples TRBV5-4 to TRBJ2-7; D not resolved. The CDR3 is made up of 13 amino acids. The germline CDR1 and CDR2 sequences are SGHNT and YYREEE (reference sequence). CDR3 bases: TGTGCCATCAGCTTGGGCCAGGCCTACGAGCAGTACTTC. Its protein product is CAISLGQAYEQYF.

This clone has at least ten counts. This chain uses TRBV20-1 with TRBJ2-3, with 7 bases identical to TRBD2. This CDR3 has 17 residues. V shed 1 base and J 1 base; nucleotides not matched to a gene: 11. Germline V lookup: CDR1 DFQATT, CDR2 SNEGSKA (reference sequence). In nucleotides, the CDR3 is TGCAGTGCTAGAGTAATTTTTTCTAGCGGACGCACAGATACGCAGTATTTT. Encoded protein: CSARVIFSSGRTDTQYF.

This clone showed up many times. This chain joins TRBV12-3 or TRBV12-4 and TRBJ1-4; 7 positions match TRBD1. The CDR3 has 12 amino acids. The V segment lost 8 bases and the J segment 5 bases; nucleotides outside the gene matches: 2. The CDR3 here is CASGTVNEKLFF. The CDR3 DNA reads as TGTGCCAGCGGGACAGTAAATGAAAAACTGTTTTTT.

The chain employs TRBV20-1 and TRBJ2-3; D perhaps matches TRBD2 (5 bases). Germline CDR1 reads DFQATT; CDR2 reads SNEGSKA (reference sequence). V was trimmed by 3 bases and J by 8 bases, leaving 18 bases between them. This CDR3 is 14 amino acids long. The CDR3 DNA sequence: TGCAGTGCTAGTAGAGGGCAGCTGTTCTGTACGCAGTATTTT. It codes for CSASRGQLFCTQYF.

This clone was seen at least ten times. This chain uses TRBV27 with TRBJ1-1, with D perhaps matching TRBD1 (6 bases). The V and J ends lost 3 bases and 1 base respectively, with 9 bases between them. Germline loops: CDR1 MNHEY, CDR2 SMNVEV (reference sequence). This CDR3 has 14 residues. The CDR3 nucleotides are TGTGCCAGCAGTTTCGGGGGCTGGAACACTGAAGCTTTCTTT. It is translated as CASSFGGWNTEAFF.

This clone was counted many times. V is TRBV12-3 or TRBV12-4 and J is TRBJ2-5, with D hard to call. V lost 2 bases and J 3 bases, leaving 13 bases between the germline ends. This CDR3 comprises 15 residues. CDR3 sequence reads: CASSLFGLGKETQYF. Here the CDR3 DNA reads TGTGCCAGCAGTTTATTTGGCCTAGGCAAAGAGACCCAGTACTTC.

This chain links TRBV6-1 with TRBJ2-5; a weak D match, TRBD2 (5 bases). The CDR3 extends over 13 amino acids. Trimming pared 8 bases from V and 5 bases from J, leaving 15 bases between. Looked up from germline, CDR1 is MNHNS and CDR2 is SASEGT. CDR3 in DNA: TGTGCCAGCGCCGGACCCAGAGGGGAGACCCAGTACTTC. Amino acid sequence: CASAGPRGETQYF.

This clone occurred many times. The rearrangement joins TRBV20-1 to TRBJ2-1; D is ambiguous. The CDR3 totals 13 residues. The germline CDR1 and CDR2 sequences are DFQATT and SNEGSKA (reference sequence). V shed 6 bases and J shed 8 bases, with 17 bases lying between them. The CDR3 nucleotides are TGCAGTGCCCAAATAAGGAGTGTATATGAGCAGTTCTTC. Its translation: CSAQIRSVYEQFF.

This clone showed up many times. This sequence joins TRBV13 and TRBJ1-2; a possible D gene is TRBD1 (6 bases). V was cut by 7 bases and J by 6 bases, with 15 bases left in between. This CDR3 has 13 amino acids. The germline V gene has CDR1 PRHDT and CDR2 FYEKMQ (reference sequence). The CDR3 spells CASTSHRDDGYTF. CDR3 nucleotide sequence: TGTGCCAGCACCTCTCACAGGGATGATGGCTACACCTTC.